This TCR beta chain was obtained from a study of identical twins. TCRdb reanalysed the 5' RACE reads using MiXCR and keeps one entry per CDR3 protein. This table holds 1.5 million or so distinct CDR3 sequences, about 32% found once. This clonotype originated in a newborn girl in good health. Sample: cord blood.

For the CDR3, the DNA is TGCGCCAGCAGCCCTACGACAGGGAACTACGAGCAGTACTTC. As protein: CASSPTTGNYEQYF. The rearrangement links TRBV5-1 to TRBJ2-7, with 7 bases identical to TRBD1. Trimming at V came to 4 bases and at J to 3 bases, leaving 7 bases not matched to a gene. The length of the CDR3 is 14 residues. Germline lookup yields CDR1 SGHRS and CDR2 YFSETQ.